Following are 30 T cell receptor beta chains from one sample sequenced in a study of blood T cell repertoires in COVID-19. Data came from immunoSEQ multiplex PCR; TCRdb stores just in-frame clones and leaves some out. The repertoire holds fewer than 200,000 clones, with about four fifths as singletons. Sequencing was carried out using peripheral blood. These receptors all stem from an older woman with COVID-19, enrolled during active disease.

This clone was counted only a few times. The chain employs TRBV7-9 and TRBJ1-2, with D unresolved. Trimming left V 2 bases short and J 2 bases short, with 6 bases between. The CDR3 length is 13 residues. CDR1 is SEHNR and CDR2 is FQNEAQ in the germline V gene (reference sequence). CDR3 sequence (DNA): TGTGCCAGCAGCTTAAGTCAGAACTATGGCTACACCTTC. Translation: CASSLSQNYGYTF. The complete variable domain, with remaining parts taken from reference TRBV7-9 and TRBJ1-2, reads DTGVSQNPRHKITKRGQNVTFRCDPISEHNRLYWYRQTLGQGPEFLTYFQNEAQLEKSRLLSDRFSAERPKGSFSTLEIQRTEQGDSAMYLCASSLSQNYGYTFGSGTRLTVV.

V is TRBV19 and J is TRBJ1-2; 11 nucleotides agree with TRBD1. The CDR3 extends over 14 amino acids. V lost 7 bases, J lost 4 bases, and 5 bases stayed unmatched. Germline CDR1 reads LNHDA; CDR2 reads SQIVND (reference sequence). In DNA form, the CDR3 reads TGTGCCAGTACTTGGACAGGGGGCGTCTATGGCTACACCTTC. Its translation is CASTWTGGVYGYTF.

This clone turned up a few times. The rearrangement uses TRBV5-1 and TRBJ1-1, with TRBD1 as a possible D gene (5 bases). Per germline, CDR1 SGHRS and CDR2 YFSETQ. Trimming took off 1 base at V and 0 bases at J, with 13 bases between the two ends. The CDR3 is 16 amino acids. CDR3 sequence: CASSLIRQSMNTEAFF. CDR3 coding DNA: TGCGCCAGCAGCTTGATTCGACAGTCTATGAACACTGAAGCTTTCTTT.

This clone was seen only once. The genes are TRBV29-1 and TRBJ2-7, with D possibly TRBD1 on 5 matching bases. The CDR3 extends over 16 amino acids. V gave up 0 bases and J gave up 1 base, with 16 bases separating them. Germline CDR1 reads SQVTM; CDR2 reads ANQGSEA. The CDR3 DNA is TGCAGCGTTGAAGATCTCAGGGATTCGGGTTCCTACGAGCAGTACGTC. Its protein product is CSVEDLRDSGSYEQYV.

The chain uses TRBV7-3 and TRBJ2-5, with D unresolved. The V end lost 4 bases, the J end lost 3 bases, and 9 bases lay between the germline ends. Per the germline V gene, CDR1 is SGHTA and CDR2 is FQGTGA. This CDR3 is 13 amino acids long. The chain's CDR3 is CASSSTPEETQYF. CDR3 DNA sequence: TGTGCCAGCAGCTCTACCCCCGAAGAGACCCAGTACTTC.

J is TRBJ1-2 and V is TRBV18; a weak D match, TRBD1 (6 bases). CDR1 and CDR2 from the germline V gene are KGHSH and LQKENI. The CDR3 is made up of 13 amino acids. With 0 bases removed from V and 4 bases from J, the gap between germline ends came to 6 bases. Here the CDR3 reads CASSPPGGYGYTF. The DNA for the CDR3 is TGTGCCAGCTCACCACCAGGGGGCTATGGCTACACCTTC. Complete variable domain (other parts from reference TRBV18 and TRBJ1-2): NAGVMQNPRHLVRRRGQEARLRCSPMKGHSHVYWYRQLPEEGLKFMVYLQKENIIDESGMPKERFSAEFPKEGPSILRIQQVVRGDSAAYFCASSPPGGYGYTFGSGTRLTVV.

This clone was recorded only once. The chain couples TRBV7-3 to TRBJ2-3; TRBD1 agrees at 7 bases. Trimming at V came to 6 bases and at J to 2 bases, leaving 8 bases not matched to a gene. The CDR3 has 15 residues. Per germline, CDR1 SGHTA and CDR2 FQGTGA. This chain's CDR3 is CASRVSGTDTDTQYF. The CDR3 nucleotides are TGTGCCAGCAGGGTCTCCGGGACAGACACAGATACGCAGTATTTT.

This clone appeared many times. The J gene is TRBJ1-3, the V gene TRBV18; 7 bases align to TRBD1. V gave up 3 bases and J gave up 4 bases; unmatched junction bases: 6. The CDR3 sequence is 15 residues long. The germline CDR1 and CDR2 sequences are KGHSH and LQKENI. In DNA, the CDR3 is TGTGCCAGCTCACCCAAGACAGGGAGAGGAAACACCATATATTTT. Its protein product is CASSPKTGRGNTIYF. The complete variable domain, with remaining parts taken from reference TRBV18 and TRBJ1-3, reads NAGVMQNPRHLVRRRGQEARLRCSPMKGHSHVYWYRQLPEEGLKFMVYLQKENIIDESGMPKERFSAEFPKEGPSILRIQQVVRGDSAAYFCASSPKTGRGNTIYFGEGSWLTVV.

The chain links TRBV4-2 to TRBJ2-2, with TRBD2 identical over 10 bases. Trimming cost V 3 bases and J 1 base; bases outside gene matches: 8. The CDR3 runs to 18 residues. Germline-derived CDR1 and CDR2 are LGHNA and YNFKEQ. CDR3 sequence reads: CASSHDVASGGNTGELFF. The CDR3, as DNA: TGTGCCAGCAGCCACGACGTGGCTAGCGGGGGGAACACCGGGGAGCTGTTTTTT.

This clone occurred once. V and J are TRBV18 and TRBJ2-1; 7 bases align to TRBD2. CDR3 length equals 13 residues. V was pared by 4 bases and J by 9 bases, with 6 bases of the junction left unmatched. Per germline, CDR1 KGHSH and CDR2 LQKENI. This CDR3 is CASSRERGPEQFF. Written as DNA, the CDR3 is TGTGCCAGCTCACGGGAGCGGGGACCTGAGCAGTTCTTC.

CDR3 coding DNA: TGTGCCAGCACCCGCCGACAGGGGTCCTCTGGAAACACCATATATTTT. This encodes CASTRRQGSSGNTIYF. This sequence joins TRBV4-2 and TRBJ1-3; 8 bases agree with TRBD1. The CDR3 runs to 16 residues. V lost 7 bases, J lost 0 bases, and 8 bases stayed unmatched. The germline gives CDR1 LGHNA, CDR2 YNFKEQ.

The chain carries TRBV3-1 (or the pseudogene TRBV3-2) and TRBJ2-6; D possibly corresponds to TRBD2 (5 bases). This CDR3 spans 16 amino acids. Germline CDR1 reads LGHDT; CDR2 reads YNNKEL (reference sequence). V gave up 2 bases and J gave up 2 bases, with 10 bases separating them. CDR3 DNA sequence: TGTGCCAGCAGCCAACCAGGAGGCACTGGGGCCAACGTCCTGACTTTC. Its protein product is CASSQPGGTGANVLTF.

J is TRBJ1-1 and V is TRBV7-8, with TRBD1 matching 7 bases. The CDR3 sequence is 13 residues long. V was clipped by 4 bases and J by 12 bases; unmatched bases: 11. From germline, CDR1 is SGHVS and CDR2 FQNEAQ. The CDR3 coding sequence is TGTGCCAGCAGCTCAGGGGGTGGTTGGGGAACTTTCTTT. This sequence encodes CASSSGGGWGTFF.

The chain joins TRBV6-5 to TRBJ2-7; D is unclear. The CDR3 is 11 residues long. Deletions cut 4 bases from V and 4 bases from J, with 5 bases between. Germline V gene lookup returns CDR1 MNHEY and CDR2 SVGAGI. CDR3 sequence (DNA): TGTGCCAGCAGTTCTCTTTACGAGCAGTACTTC. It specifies CASSSLYEQYF.

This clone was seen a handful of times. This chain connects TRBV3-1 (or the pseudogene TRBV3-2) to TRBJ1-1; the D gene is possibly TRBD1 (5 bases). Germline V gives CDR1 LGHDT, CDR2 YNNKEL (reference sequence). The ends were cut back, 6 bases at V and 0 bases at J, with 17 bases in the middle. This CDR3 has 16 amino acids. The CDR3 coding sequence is TGTGCCAGCAGTCGCGGAGGGACCCGGGTGAACACTGAAGCTTTCTTT. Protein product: CASSRGGTRVNTEAFF.

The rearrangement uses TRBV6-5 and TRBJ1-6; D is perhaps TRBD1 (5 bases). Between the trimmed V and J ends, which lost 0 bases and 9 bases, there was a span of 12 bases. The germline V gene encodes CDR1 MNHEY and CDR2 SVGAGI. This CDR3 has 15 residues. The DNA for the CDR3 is TGTGCCAGCAGTTACTCGTCCAGGAGGGGTTCACCCCTCCACTTT. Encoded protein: CASSYSSRRGSPLHF.

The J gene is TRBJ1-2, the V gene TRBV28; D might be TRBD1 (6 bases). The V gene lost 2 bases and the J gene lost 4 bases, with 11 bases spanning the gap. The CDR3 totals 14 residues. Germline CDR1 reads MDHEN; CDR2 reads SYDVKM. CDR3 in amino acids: CASSLIGGPYGYTF. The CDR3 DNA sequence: TGTGCCAGCAGTTTAATAGGGGGACCCTATGGCTACACCTTC.

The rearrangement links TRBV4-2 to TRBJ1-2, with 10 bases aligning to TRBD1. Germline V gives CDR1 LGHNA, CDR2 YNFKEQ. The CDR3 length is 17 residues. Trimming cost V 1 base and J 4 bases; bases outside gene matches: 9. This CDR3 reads CASSQGGTGERLYGYTF. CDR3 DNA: TGTGCCAGCAGCCAAGGAGGGACAGGGGAGAGACTCTATGGCTACACCTTC.

CDR3 sequence: CASGGLAGYNEQFF. The CDR3 nucleotides are TGTGCCAGCGGAGGACTAGCGGGATACAATGAGCAGTTCTTC. The V call is TRBV7-9, the J call TRBJ2-1; 12 nucleotides match TRBD2. V gave up 8 bases and J gave up 4 bases; unmatched junction bases: 3. From germline, CDR1 is SEHNR and CDR2 FQNEAQ (reference sequence). The CDR3 runs 14 residues.

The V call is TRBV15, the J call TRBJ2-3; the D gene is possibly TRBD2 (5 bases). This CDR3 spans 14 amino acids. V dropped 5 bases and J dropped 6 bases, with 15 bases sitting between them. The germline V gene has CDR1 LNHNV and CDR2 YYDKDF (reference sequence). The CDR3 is CATSGGLFGDTQYF. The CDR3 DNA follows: TGTGCCACCAGCGGAGGACTCTTCGGGGATACGCAGTATTTT. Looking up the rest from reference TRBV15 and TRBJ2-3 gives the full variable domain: DAMVIQNPRYQVTQFGKPVTLSCSQTLNHNVMYWYQQKSSQAPKLLFHYYDKDFNNEADTPDNFQSRRPNTSFCFLDIRSPGLGDTAMYLCATSGGLFGDTQYFGPGTRLTVL.

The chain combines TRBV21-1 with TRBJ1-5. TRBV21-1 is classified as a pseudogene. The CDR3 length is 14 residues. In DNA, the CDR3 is TGTGCCAAACTGCCTGGTGTGGGCAATCAGCCCCAGCATTTT. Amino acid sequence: CAKLPGVGNQPQHF.

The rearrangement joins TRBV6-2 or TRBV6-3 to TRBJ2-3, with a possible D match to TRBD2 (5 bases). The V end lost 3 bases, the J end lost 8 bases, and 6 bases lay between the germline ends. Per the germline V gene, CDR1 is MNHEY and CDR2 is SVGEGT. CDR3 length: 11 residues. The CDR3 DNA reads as TGTGCCAGCAGTTATGGAGGTACGCAGTATTTT. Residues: CASSYGGTQYF.

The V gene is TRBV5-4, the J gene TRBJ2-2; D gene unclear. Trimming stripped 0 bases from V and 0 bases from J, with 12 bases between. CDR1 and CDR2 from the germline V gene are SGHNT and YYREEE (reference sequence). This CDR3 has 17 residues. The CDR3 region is CASSLDPTDTNTGELFF. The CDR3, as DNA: TGTGCCAGCAGCTTGGATCCCACCGACACGAACACCGGGGAGCTGTTTTTT.

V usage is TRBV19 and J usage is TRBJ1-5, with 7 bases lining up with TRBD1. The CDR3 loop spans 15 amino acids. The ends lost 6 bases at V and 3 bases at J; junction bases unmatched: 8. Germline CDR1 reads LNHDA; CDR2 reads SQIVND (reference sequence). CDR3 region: CASRADRAPNQPQHF. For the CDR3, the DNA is TGTGCCAGTAGGGCAGACAGGGCCCCCAATCAGCCCCAGCATTTT.

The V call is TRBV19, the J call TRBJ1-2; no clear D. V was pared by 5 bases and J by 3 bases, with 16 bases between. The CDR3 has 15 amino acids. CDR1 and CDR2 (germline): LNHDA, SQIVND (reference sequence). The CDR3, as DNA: TGTGCCAGTAGTTCCTGGGTACAGAACCACTATGGCTACACCTTC. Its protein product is CASSSWVQNHYGYTF. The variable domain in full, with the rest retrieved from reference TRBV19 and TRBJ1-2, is DGGITQSPKYLFRKEGQNVTLSCEQNLNHDAMYWYRQDPGQGLRLIYYSQIVNDFQKGDIAEGYSVSREKKESFPLTVTSAQKNPTAFYLCASSSWVQNHYGYTFGSGTRLTVV.

The CDR3 protein is CASSPLSETGNTEAFF. CDR3 in DNA: TGTGCCAGCTCACCACTTTCCGAGACAGGAAACACTGAAGCTTTCTTT. The rearrangement uses TRBV18 and TRBJ1-1, with D tentatively TRBD1 (6 bases). Looked up from germline, CDR1 is KGHSH and CDR2 is LQKENI. Trimming took 1 base from V and 2 from J, leaving 14 bases between them. The length of the CDR3 is 16 residues.

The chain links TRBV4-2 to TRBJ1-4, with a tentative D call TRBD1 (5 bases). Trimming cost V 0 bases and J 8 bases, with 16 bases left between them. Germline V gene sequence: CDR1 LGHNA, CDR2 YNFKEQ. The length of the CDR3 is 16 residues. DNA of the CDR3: TGTGCCAGCAGCCAAGATTGGCAGGGCGGAATCGAAAAACTGTTTTTT. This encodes CASSQDWQGGIEKLFF.

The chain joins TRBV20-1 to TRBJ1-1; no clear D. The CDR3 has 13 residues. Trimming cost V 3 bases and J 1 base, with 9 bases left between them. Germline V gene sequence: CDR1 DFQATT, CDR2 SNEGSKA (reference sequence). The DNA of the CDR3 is TGCAGTGCTAGTCCCGGTGGGAACACTGAAGCTTTCTTT. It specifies CSASPGGNTEAFF.

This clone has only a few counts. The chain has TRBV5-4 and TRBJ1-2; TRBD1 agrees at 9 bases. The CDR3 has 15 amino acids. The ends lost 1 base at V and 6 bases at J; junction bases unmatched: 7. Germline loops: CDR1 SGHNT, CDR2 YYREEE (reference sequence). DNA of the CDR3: TGTGCCAGCAGCTTGATAGGGACAGGGAAGGATGGCTACACCTTC. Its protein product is CASSLIGTGKDGYTF.

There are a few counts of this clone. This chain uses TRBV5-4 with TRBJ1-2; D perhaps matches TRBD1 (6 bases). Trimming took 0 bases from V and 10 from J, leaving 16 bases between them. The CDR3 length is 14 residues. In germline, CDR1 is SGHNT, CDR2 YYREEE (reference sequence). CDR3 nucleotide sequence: TGTGCCAGCAGCTTGGAAGGGGGTCTGGAGCACTACACCTTC. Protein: CASSLEGGLEHYTF.